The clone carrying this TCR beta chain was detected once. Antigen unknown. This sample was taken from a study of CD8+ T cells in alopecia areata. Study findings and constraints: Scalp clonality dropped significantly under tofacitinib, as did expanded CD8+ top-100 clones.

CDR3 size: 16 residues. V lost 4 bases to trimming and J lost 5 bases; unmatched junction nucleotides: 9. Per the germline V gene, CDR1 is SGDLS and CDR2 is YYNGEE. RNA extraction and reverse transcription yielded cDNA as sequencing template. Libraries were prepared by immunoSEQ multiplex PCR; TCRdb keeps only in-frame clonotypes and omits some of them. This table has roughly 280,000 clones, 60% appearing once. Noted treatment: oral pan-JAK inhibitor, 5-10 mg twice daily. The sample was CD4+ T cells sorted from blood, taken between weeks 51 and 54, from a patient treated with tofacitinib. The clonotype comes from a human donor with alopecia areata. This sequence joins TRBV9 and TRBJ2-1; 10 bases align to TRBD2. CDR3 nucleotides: TGTGCCAGCAGCCCTAACCTAGCGGGGGCTAACAATGAGCAGTTCTTC. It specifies CASSPNLAGANNEQFF.